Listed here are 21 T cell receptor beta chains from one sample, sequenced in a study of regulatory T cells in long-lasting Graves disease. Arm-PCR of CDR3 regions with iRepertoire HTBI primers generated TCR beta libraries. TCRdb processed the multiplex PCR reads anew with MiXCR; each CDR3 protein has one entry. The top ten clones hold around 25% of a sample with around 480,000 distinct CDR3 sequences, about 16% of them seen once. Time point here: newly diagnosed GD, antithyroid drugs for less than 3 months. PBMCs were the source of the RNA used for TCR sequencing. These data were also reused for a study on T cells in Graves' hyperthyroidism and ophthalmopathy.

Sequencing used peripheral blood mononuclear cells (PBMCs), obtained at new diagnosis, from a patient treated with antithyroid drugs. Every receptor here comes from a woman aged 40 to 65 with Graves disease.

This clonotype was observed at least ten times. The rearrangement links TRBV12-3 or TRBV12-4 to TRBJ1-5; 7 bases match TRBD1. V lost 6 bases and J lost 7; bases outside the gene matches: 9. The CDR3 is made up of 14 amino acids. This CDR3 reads CASSQTGETQPQHF. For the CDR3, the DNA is TGTGCCAGCAGCCAAACAGGGGAGACCCAGCCCCAGCATTTT.

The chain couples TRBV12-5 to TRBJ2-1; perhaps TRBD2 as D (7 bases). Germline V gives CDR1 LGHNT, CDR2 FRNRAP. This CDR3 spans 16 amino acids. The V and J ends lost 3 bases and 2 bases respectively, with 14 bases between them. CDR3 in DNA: TGTGCTAGTGGTTTTGGGGGGGGCGGGCCCTACAATGAGCAGTTCTTC. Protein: CASGFGGGGPYNEQFF.

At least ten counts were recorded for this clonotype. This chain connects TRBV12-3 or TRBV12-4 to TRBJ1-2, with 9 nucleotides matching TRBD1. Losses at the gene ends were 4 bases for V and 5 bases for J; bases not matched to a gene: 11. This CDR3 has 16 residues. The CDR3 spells CASSSSNTGGGYGYTF. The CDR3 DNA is TGTGCCAGCAGTTCTTCAAATACAGGGGGCGGTTATGGCTACACCTTC.

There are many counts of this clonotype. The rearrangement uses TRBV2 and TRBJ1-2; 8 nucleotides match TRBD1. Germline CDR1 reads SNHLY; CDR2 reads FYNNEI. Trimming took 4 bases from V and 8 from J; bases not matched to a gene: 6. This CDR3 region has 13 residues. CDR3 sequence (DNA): TGTGCCAGCAGTGCGGACAGGGTCGGGGGCTACACCTTC. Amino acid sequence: CASSADRVGGYTF.

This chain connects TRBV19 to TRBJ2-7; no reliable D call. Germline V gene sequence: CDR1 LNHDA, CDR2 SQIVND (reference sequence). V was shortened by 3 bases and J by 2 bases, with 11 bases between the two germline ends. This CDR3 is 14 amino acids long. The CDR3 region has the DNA TGTGCCAGTAGTATGGGGTTAATCGCCTACGAGCAGTACTTC. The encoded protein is CASSMGLIAYEQYF.

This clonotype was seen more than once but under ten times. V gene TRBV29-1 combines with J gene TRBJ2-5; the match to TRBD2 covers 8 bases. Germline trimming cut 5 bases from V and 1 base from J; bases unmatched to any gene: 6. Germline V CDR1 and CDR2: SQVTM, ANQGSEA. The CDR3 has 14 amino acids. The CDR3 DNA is TGCAGCGTTCCGCTAGCGGGTCTCCAAGAGACCCAGTACTTC. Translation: CSVPLAGLQETQYF.

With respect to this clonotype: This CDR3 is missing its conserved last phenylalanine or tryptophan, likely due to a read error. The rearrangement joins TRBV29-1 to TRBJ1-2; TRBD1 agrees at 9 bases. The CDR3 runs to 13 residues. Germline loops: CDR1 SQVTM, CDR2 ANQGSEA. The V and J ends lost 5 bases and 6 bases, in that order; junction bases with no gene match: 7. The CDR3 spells CSVYPGTGHGYTL. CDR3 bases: TGCAGCGTTTACCCCGGGACAGGGCATGGCTACACCCTC.

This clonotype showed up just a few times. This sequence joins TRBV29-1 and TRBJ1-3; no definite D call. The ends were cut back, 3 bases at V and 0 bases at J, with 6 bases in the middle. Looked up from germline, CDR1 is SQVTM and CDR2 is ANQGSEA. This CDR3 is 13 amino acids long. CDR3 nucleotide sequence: TGCAGCGTTGATATGGGCTCTGGAAACACCATATATTTT. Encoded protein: CSVDMGSGNTIYF. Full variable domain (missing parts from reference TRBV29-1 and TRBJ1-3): SAVISQKPSRDICQRGTSLTIQCQVDSQVTMMFWYRQQPGQSLTLIATANQGSEATYESGFVIDKFPISRPNLTFSTLTVSNMSPEDSSIYLCSVDMGSGNTIYFGEGSWLTVV.

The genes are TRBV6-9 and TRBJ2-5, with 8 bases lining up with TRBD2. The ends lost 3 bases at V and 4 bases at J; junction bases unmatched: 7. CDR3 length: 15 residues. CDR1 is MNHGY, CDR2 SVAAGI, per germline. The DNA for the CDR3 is TGTGCCAGCAGTTACGGGACTAGAGGAAGAGAGACCCAGTACTTC. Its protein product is CASSYGTRGRETQYF.

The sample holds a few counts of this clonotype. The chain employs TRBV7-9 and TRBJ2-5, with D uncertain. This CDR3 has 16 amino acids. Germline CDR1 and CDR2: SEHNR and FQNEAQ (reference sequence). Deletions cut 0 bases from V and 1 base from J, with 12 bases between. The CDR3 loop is CASSLAPAASQETQYF. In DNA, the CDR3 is TGTGCCAGCAGCTTAGCGCCGGCAGCAAGCCAAGAGACCCAGTACTTC.

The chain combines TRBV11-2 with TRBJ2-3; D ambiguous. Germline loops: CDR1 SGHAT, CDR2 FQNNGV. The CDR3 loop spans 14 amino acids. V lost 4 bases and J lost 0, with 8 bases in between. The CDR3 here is CASSWTESTDTQYF. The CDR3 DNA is TGTGCCAGCAGCTGGACGGAGAGCACAGATACGCAGTATTTT.

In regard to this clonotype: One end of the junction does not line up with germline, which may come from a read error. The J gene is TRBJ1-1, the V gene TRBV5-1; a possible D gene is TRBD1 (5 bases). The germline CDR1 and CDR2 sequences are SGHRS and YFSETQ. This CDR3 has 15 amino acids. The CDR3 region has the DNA TGCGCCAGCAGCTGGGGAGGGGCACGGAACACTGAAGCCTTCTTT. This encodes CASSWGGARNTEAFF.

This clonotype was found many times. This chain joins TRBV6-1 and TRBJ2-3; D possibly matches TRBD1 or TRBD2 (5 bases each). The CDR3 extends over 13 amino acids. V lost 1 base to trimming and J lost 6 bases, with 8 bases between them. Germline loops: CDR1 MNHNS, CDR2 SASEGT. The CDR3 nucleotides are TGTGCCAGCAGTGAAGGGGACGGGGATACGCAGTATTTT. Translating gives CASSEGDGDTQYF.

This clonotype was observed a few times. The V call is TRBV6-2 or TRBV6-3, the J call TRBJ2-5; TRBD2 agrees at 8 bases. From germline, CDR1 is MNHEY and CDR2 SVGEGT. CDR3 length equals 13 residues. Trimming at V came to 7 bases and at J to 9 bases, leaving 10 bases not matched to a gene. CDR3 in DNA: TGTGCCAGCAAACCTCTCACGGGGGGGTCCCAGTACTTC. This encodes CASKPLTGGSQYF.

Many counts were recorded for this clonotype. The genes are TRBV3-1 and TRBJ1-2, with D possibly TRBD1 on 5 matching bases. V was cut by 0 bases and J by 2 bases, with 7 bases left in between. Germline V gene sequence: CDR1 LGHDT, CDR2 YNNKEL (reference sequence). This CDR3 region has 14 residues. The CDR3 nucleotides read TGTGCCAGCAGCCAAGAGGGGACGAACTATGGCTACACCTTC. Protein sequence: CASSQEGTNYGYTF.

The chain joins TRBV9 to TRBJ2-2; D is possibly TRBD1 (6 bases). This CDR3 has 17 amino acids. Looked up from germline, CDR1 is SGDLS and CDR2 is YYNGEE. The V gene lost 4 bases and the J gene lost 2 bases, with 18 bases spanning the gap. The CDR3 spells CASSFPGQTENTGELFF. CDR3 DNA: TGTGCCAGCAGCTTTCCTGGACAGACCGAAAACACCGGGGAGCTGTTTTTT.

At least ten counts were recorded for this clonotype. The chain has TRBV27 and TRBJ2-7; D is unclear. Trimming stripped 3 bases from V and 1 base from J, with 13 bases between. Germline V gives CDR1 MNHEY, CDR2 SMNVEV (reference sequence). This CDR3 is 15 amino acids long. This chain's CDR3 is CASSLEGKSSYEQYF. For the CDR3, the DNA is TGTGCCAGCAGTTTGGAAGGGAAGAGTTCCTACGAGCAGTACTTC.

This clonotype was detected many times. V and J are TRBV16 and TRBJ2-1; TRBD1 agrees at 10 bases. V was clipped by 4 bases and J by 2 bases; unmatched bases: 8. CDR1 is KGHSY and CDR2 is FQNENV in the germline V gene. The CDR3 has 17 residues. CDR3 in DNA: TGTGCCAGCAGCCCACCCTGGGGGACAGGGGCCTACAATGAGCAGTTCTTC. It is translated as CASSPPWGTGAYNEQFF.

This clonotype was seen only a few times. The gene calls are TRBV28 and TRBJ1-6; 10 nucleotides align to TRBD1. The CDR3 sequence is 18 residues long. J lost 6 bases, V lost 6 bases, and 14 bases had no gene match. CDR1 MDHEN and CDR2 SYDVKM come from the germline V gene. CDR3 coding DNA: TGTGCCAGCAGCCTACTCGATGGGACAGGGGAGGGTAATTCACCCCTCCACTTT. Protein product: CASSLLDGTGEGNSPLHF.

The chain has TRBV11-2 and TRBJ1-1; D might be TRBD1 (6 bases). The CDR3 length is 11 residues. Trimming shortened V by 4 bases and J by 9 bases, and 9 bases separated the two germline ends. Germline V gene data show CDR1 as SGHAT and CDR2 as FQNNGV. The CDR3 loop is CASSSGQKAFF. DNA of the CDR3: TGTGCCAGCAGCTCCGGACAGAAAGCTTTCTTT. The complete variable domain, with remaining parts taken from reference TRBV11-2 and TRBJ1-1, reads EAGVAQSPRYKIIEKRQSVAFWCNPISGHATLYWYQQILGQGPKLLIQFQNNGVVDDSQLPKDRFSAERLKGVDSTLKIQPAKLEDSAVYLCASSSGQKAFFGQGTRLTVV.

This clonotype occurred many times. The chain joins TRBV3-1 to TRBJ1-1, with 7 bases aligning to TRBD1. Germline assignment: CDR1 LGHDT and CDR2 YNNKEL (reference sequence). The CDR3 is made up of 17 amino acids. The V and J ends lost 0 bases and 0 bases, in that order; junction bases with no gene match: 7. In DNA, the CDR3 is TGTGCCAGCAGCCAAGATGGGTTGGGACAGATGAACACTGAAGCTTTCTTT. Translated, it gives CASSQDGLGQMNTEAFF.